Following are 18 T cell receptor beta chains from one sample sequenced in a study of T-cell memory formation after mild COVID-19. Using its own MiXCR run on the 5' RACE reads, TCRdb lists one record per CDR3 protein. The sample gives 45,000 to 55,000 distinct CDR3 sequences, approximately 9% of which show up once; about 12% is in the top ten. Sample: PBMCs or a T cell subset sorted from them (not recorded which). The origin of the receptors is an adult woman who had mild COVID-19 (a few samples of this study predate the infection). Cell type and time point are not known.

This clonotype has more than one count but fewer than ten. The V gene is TRBV28, the J gene TRBJ2-1, with D unclear. This CDR3 comprises 13 residues. Trimming cost V 6 bases and J 5 bases, with 11 bases left between them. Germline CDR1 is MDHEN and CDR2 is SYDVKM. The CDR3 coding sequence is TGTGCCAGCAGCCTAACTTACGACAATGAGCAGTTCTTC. Protein sequence: CASSLTYDNEQFF. The complete variable domain, with remaining parts taken from reference TRBV28 and TRBJ2-1, reads DVKVTQSSRYLVKRTGEKVFLECVQDMDHENMFWYRQDPGLGLRLIYFSYDVKMKEKGDIPEGYSVSREKKERFSLILESASTNQTSMYLCASSLTYDNEQFFGPGTRLTVL.

Ten or more counts support this clonotype. This chain uses TRBV6-2 or TRBV6-3 with TRBJ2-1, with D perhaps matching TRBD1 or TRBD2 (5 bases each). Germline-derived CDR1 and CDR2 are MNHEY and SVGEGT. V shed 0 bases and J shed 12 bases, with 9 bases lying between them. The CDR3 is made up of 12 amino acids. CDR3 nucleotide sequence: TGTGCCAGCAGTTACTCTGGGACGAGGCAGTTCTTC. It encodes CASSYSGTRQFF.

This clonotype was seen ten or more times. The chain employs TRBV3-1 and TRBJ2-3, with TRBD2 as a possible D gene (5 bases). Trimming took 0 bases from V and 5 from J, leaving 12 bases between them. The length of the CDR3 is 15 residues. Germline lookup yields CDR1 LGHDT and CDR2 YNNKEL (reference sequence). In DNA form, the CDR3 reads TGTGCCAGCAGCCAAGATTTTGGACTTCAAGATACGCAGTATTTT. Translating it yields CASSQDFGLQDTQYF.

In its sample, this clonotype was seen a few times. This chain links TRBV29-1 with TRBJ1-2; 8 bases match TRBD1. CDR3 size: 13 residues. Germline assignment: CDR1 SQVTM and CDR2 ANQGSEA. V shed 4 bases, J shed 8 bases, and the junction held 9 bases outside the gene matches. The CDR3 loop reads CSVAPGGFGGYTF. The CDR3 nucleotides are TGCAGCGTTGCACCAGGGGGCTTCGGGGGCTACACCTTC.

This clonotype was counted many times. The chain employs TRBV5-1 and TRBJ2-1; D might be TRBD1 (5 bases). V shed 0 bases and J shed 2 bases, with 9 bases lying between them. The CDR3 consists of 15 residues. Germline lookup yields CDR1 SGHRS and CDR2 YFSETQ. This CDR3 reads CASSLGRGAYNEQFF. The CDR3 nucleotides are TGCGCCAGCAGCTTGGGAAGGGGTGCCTACAATGAGCAGTTCTTC.

The rearrangement links TRBV6-5 to TRBJ1-2; 11 nucleotides align to TRBD1. The CDR3 runs 16 residues. Germline values: CDR1 MNHEY, CDR2 SVGAGI. J lost 6 bases, V lost 7 bases, and 13 bases had no gene match. The CDR3 spells CASTLRSRTGGNGYTF. The CDR3 DNA follows: TGTGCCAGCACCCTAAGGTCCAGGACAGGGGGCAATGGCTACACCTTC.

This clonotype was counted between two and nine times. The chain is built from TRBV5-1 and TRBJ1-2, with 8 positions matching TRBD1. V lost 0 bases and J lost 7; bases outside the gene matches: 5. Per the germline V gene, CDR1 is SGHRS and CDR2 is YFSETQ. This CDR3 region has 14 residues. CDR3 protein: CASSLDGQGAGYTF. Written as DNA, the CDR3 is TGCGCCAGCAGCTTGGATGGACAGGGAGCTGGCTACACCTTC.

The chain employs TRBV20-1 and TRBJ2-7, with 14 bases aligning to TRBD2. CDR3 length: 20 residues. V lost 2 bases, J lost 7 bases, and 22 bases stayed unmatched. CDR1 and CDR2 from the germline V gene are DFQATT and SNEGSKA (reference sequence). The CDR3 here is CSARPRYRGLAGGQAQEQYF. The CDR3 nucleotides are TGCAGTGCTAGACCTAGGTACCGCGGACTAGCGGGAGGTCAAGCACAGGAGCAGTACTTC.

V is TRBV2 and J is TRBJ1-1, with D uncertain. This CDR3 is built from 14 residues. V was trimmed by 2 bases and J by 1 base, leaving 8 bases between them. Germline V gene data show CDR1 as SNHLY and CDR2 as FYNNEI. The CDR3 nucleotides read TGTGCCAGCAGTGAAAAGGGTGGGAACACTGAAGCTTTCTTT. This sequence encodes CASSEKGGNTEAFF.

The table lists this clonotype with a few counts. The rearrangement uses TRBV7-9 and TRBJ2-5; D gene unclear. The CDR3 extends over 13 amino acids. V lost 3 bases and J lost 5, with 10 bases in between. Germline V lookup: CDR1 SEHNR, CDR2 FQNEAQ (reference sequence). Written as DNA, the CDR3 is TGTGCCAGCAGCTTGTACAGCAGGGAGACCCAGTACTTC. It specifies CASSLYSRETQYF.

This clonotype has a count of ten or more. This chain joins TRBV7-8 and TRBJ2-1; D is ambiguous. The CDR3 spans 13 residues. Germline V gene sequence: CDR1 SGHVS, CDR2 FQNEAQ. Trimming removed 2 bases at V and 3 bases at J, with 5 bases between. CDR3 sequence: CASSLNSYNEQFF. CDR3 nucleotides: TGTGCCAGCAGCTTAAACAGCTACAATGAGCAGTTCTTC. The full variable domain, in which reference TRBV7-8 and TRBJ2-1 provide the parts outside the CDR3, is GAGVSQSPRYKVAKRGQDVALRCDPISGHVSLFWYQQALGQGPEFLTYFQNEAQLDKSGLPSDRFFAERPEGSVSTLKIQRTQQEDSAVYLCASSLNSYNEQFFGPGTRLTVL.

J is TRBJ1-2 and V is TRBV6-1; D uncertain. With 0 bases removed from V and 5 bases from J, the gap between germline ends came to 7 bases. Germline V gene lookup returns CDR1 MNHNS and CDR2 SASEGT. CDR3 length: 13 residues. This CDR3 reads CASSEAGWYGYTF. Written as DNA, the CDR3 is TGTGCCAGCAGTGAAGCAGGGTGGTATGGCTACACCTTC.

The chain has TRBV6-2 or TRBV6-3 and TRBJ2-3; 11 nucleotides match TRBD2. This CDR3 comprises 18 residues. Germline CDR1 and CDR2: MNHEY and SVGEGT. V was clipped by 3 bases and J by 3 bases; unmatched bases: 11. The CDR3 DNA reads as TGTGCCAGCAGTTATGGATTACTAGCGGGAGCAGATACAGATACGCAGTATTTT. It is translated as CASSYGLLAGADTDTQYF.

The chain carries TRBV5-4 and TRBJ2-3; 14 bases are a match to TRBD2. The CDR3 spans 18 residues. V trimming: 0 bases; J trimming: 4 bases; junction bases outside the gene matches: 7. CDR1 and CDR2 from the germline V gene are SGHNT and YYREEE (reference sequence). As DNA, the CDR3 is TGTGCCAGCAGCTTGGAGGGACTAGCGGGAGTGAGGTCAGATACGCAGTATTTT. Residues: CASSLEGLAGVRSDTQYF.

This clonotype is medium-sized by share. The V call is TRBV9, the J call TRBJ2-2; D is undetermined. The V end was cut by 0 bases, the J end by 1 base, with 4 bases between. The CDR3 is 14 amino acids. Germline CDR1 is SGDLS and CDR2 is YYNGEE. The CDR3 nucleotides are TGTGCCAGCAGCGTAGCCAGGAACACCGGGGAGCTGTTTTTT. This codes for CASSVARNTGELFF. Looking up the rest from reference TRBV9 and TRBJ2-2 gives the full variable domain: DSGVTQTPKHLITATGQRVTLRCSPRSGDLSVYWYQQSLDQGLQFLIQYYNGEERAKGNILERFSAQQFPDLHSELNLSSLELGDSALYFCASSVARNTGELFFGEGSRLTVL.

The chain joins TRBV7-2 to TRBJ2-7; possible D gene TRBD2, 6 bases. V dropped 5 bases and J dropped 0 bases, with 14 bases sitting between them. Germline V gene lookup returns CDR1 SGHTA and CDR2 FQGNSA. The CDR3 consists of 15 residues. The CDR3 sequence is CASSISGTFSYEQYF. The DNA of the CDR3 is TGTGCCAGCAGCATTAGCGGCACCTTCTCCTACGAGCAGTACTTC. The full variable domain, completed using reference TRBV7-2 and TRBJ2-7, is GAGVSQSPSNKVTEKGKDVELRCDPISGHTALYWYRQSLGQGLEFLIYFQGNSAPDKSGLPSDRFSAERTGGSVSTLTIQRTQQEDSAVYLCASSISGTFSYEQYFGPGTRLTVT.

A few counts support this clonotype. V gene TRBV7-2 combines with J gene TRBJ2-1, with D tentatively TRBD2 (6 bases). The germline CDR1 and CDR2 sequences are SGHTA and FQGNSA. The CDR3 consists of 14 residues. V lost 1 base and J lost 5, with 9 bases in between. The CDR3 loop is CASSLGGLDNEQFF. The CDR3 DNA is TGTGCCAGCAGCTTAGGGGGACTGGACAATGAGCAGTTCTTC.

This clonotype was seen a few times. V gene TRBV6-1 combines with J gene TRBJ2-3; D ambiguous. Germline lookup yields CDR1 MNHNS and CDR2 SASEGT. With 2 bases removed from V and 2 bases from J, the gap between germline ends came to 14 bases. This CDR3 is built from 16 residues. CDR3 DNA: TGTGCCAGCAGTGAAAGGGCAGGCGTACTCACAGATACGCAGTATTTT. Its protein is CASSERAGVLTDTQYF.